This T cell receptor (beta chain) was profiled in a study of blood T cell repertoires in COVID-19. Study-level information: Nucleic acid was either cDNA or gDNA, and it came from T cells, B-cell-depleted T cells, or PBMCs.

Seattle patients were enrolled while actively infected and followed longitudinally. Sequencing was performed with immunoSEQ multiplex PCR; in TCRdb, only in-frame clones are kept and a portion is missing. The sample comprises roughly 250,000 clones, approximately 83% of which are singletons, and about 15% rests with the top ten. CDR3 length equals 13 residues. V was clipped by 0 bases and J by 9 bases, with 9 bases between them. Germline V CDR1 and CDR2: MNHEY, SVGEGT. The sequence was obtained from a person aged 65 to 85 with COVID-19, enrolled during active disease. Sequenced input: peripheral blood. The J gene is TRBJ2-4, the V gene TRBV6-2 or TRBV6-3; a weak D match, TRBD1 (5 bases). The CDR3 spells CASSYSRDRIQYF. The CDR3 DNA follows: TGTGCCAGCAGTTACTCCAGGGATCGCATTCAGTACTTC.